This is a list of T cell receptor beta chains from one sample in a study of vaccination and CD4 T cells after COVID-19. TCRdb re-called the PCR reads with MiXCR, one entry per CDR3 protein. The sample has thousands of distinct CDR3 sequences; around 41% are singletons. These receptors are not linked to any known antigen. Sequenced input: CD4+ T cells from blood, cultured in vitro. The receptor source for this set is a human donor in good health. CDR3s include the opening cysteine and the closing phenylalanine or tryptophan. The D gene is left open where the match is weak. Size values are once, few and many counts, or a class for expanded clones, and some rows have none.

j_gene	v_gene	d_gene	abundance	CDR3nt	CDR3aa
TRBJ1-1	TRBV6-5	NA	NA	TGTGCCAGCAGTTCTGCGGCCAACACTGAAGCTTTCTTT	CASSSAANTEAFF
TRBJ1-4	TRBV7-2	NA	NA	TGTGCCAGCAGCTTAACAGCGGGTAATGAAAAACTGTTTTTT	CASSLTAGNEKLFF
TRBJ1-1	TRBV6-1	NA	NA	TGTGCCAGCAGTACCCCAGGGAGGACTGAAGCTTTCTTT	CASSTPGRTEAFF
TRBJ1-2	TRBV7-2	NA	NA	TGTGCCAGCAGCTTAGACCGGGACGGGGCTGATGGCTACACCTTC	CASSLDRDGADGYTF
TRBJ1-2	TRBV2	TRBD1	medium-sized	TGTGCCAGCTCCGGGACAGGGGGTTTTGGCTACACCTTC	CASSGTGGFGYTF
TRBJ2-2	TRBV2	TRBD2	NA	TGTGCCAGCAGGGCCCAGGGACTAGCAATCAGTACCGGGGAGCTGTTTTTT	CASRAQGLAISTGELFF
TRBJ2-3	TRBV19	NA	NA	TGTGCCAGTAGTATTTACAGGACAGATACGCAGTATTTT	CASSIYRTDTQYF
TRBJ2-5	TRBV15	TRBD2	few	TGTGCCACCAGCACTGTTGGCAGGCTAGCGGTAAAAGAGACCCAGTACTTC	CATSTVGRLAVKETQYF
TRBJ2-1	TRBV15	TRBD2	few	TGTGCCACCAGCAGAGAATCCCTACTAGCGGGGTTCAATGAGCAGTTCTTC	CATSRESLLAGFNEQFF
TRBJ2-1	TRBV7-6	NA	NA	TGTGCCAGCAGCTCACCGGGGAATGAGCAGTTCTTC	CASSSPGNEQFF
TRBJ2-4	TRBV4-1	NA	once	TGCGCCAGCAGCCAGGGCACAGGAGCAGCCAAAAACATTCAGTACTTC	CASSQGTGAAKNIQYF
TRBJ2-3	TRBV24-1	NA	few	TGTGCCACCTGCCACCTTATTCTCGGCCTCACAGATACGCAGTATTTT	CATCHLILGLTDTQYF
TRBJ2-3	TRBV20-1	TRBD2	NA	TGCAGTGCTAGAGAGGGACTAGCGCGTTTCTCGGATACGCAGTATTTT	CSAREGLARFSDTQYF
TRBJ1-5	TRBV19	TRBD1	NA	TGTGCCAGTAGTACCAACACAGGGGGCAATCAGCCCCAGCATTTT	CASSTNTGGNQPQHF
TRBJ2-5	TRBV20-1	NA	NA	TGCAGTGCTCGACCGGTCGCGGAGACCCAGTACTTC	CSARPVAETQYF
TRBJ1-2	TRBV29-1	TRBD1	NA	TGCAGCGTTCAGCGCAACAGCCAGGGGGGGTATGGCTACACCTTC	CSVQRNSQGGYGYTF
TRBJ1-1	TRBV20-1	NA	NA	TGCAGTGCTAGGGGGGGTACTCTGAACACTGAAGCTTTCTTT	CSARGGTLNTEAFF
TRBJ1-3	TRBV6-5	NA	NA	TGTGCCAGCAGTTACTCCCCAGGTCTGACAGGAAACACCATATATTTT	CASSYSPGLTGNTIYF
TRBJ1-1	TRBV20-1	TRBD1	few	TGCAGTGCTAGCGGAAGAGACAGGGGTGGAACTGAAGCTTTCTTT	CSASGRDRGGTEAFF
TRBJ2-7	TRBV20-1	NA	NA	TGCAGTGCATCGAGGGGGGTACAGTACTACGAGCAGTACTTC	CSASRGVQYYEQYF
TRBJ1-2	TRBV14	NA	medium-sized	TGTGCCAGCGCAGGGAAGAGGACAGCTTCTAACTATGGCTACACCTTC	CASAGKRTASNYGYTF
TRBJ1-1	TRBV20-1	NA	few	TGCAGTGCTAGAGTCATGGGTACCGGGAACACTGAAGCTTTCTTT	CSARVMGTGNTEAFF
TRBJ1-1	TRBV6-2/TRBV6-3	TRBD1	NA	TGTGCCAGCAGAGTCACGGGACAGGGGGTAAACACTGAAGCTTTCTTT	CASRVTGQGVNTEAFF
TRBJ2-2	TRBV19	NA	NA	TGTGCCAGTAGTAAGGACATCGGGAACACCGGGGAGCTGTTTTTT	CASSKDIGNTGELFF
TRBJ2-1	TRBV12-3/TRBV12-4	TRBD1	NA	TGTGCCAGCAGTTCTGGGACAGCCCGGAGGCAGTTCTTC	CASSSGTARRQFF
TRBJ1-2	TRBV5-4	TRBD1	few	TGTGCCAGCAGCTTCTACAGGGGTGATGGCTACACCTTC	CASSFYRGDGYTF
TRBJ1-6	TRBV7-9	TRBD1	few	TGTGCCAGCAGCAGCTGGACAGGGGGTCGGTATAATTCACCCCTCCACTTT	CASSSWTGGRYNSPLHF
TRBJ2-5	TRBV20-1	TRBD2	NA	TGCAGTGCTAGAATCGGACTAGCGGGGGACACAGCAACTAACCAAGAGATCCAGTACTTC	CSARIGLAGDTATNQEIQYF
TRBJ1-1	TRBV19	NA	NA	TGTGCCAGTAGTATAGGTAACATGAACACTGAAGCTTTCTTT	CASSIGNMNTEAFF
TRBJ2-7	TRBV7-9	TRBD2	NA	TGTGCCAGCAGCTTATCGGCGGGAGGGCCAAAAAACGAGCAGTACTTC	CASSLSAGGPKNEQYF
TRBJ2-7	TRBV7-2	NA	few	TGTGCCAGCAGCGGACTCTCCTACGAGCAGTACTTC	CASSGLSYEQYF
TRBJ1-1	TRBV20-1	TRBD1	NA	TGCAGTGCCAGAAACCAGGGGGTTGCGAACACTGAAGCTTTCTTT	CSARNQGVANTEAFF
TRBJ1-1	TRBV19	NA	NA	TGTGCCAGTAGTAGACAGACGTTTGGGACTGAAGCTTTCTTT	CASSRQTFGTEAFF
TRBJ1-5	TRBV7-8	NA	few	TGTGCCAGCAGCCCAGGGGTTGGGAATCAGCCCCAGCATTTT	CASSPGVGNQPQHF
TRBJ2-5	TRBV10-3	TRBD2	NA	TGTGCCATCAGTGAAGATCTCGGAGCGGGGGAGACCCAGTACTTC	CAISEDLGAGETQYF
TRBJ1-2	TRBV7-9	TRBD1	NA	TGTGCCAGCAGCCTCCCGGGACAGGGAAACTATGGCTACACCTTC	CASSLPGQGNYGYTF
TRBJ2-1	TRBV15	NA	NA	TGTGCCACCAGCGTAAGTGGAATCGAAAATGAGCAGTTCTTC	CATSVSGIENEQFF
TRBJ1-2	TRBV2	TRBD1	few	TGTGCCAGCCTCGAGGGGGCCCTTAACTATGGCTACACCTTC	CASLEGALNYGYTF
TRBJ2-7	TRBV15	NA	few	TGTGCCACCAGCAGATATGGAGGGGGTCCCAGAGTCTACGAGCAGTACTTC	CATSRYGGGPRVYEQYF
TRBJ1-5	TRBV7-2	TRBD1	few	TGTGCCAGCAGCTCGAAAGGACAGGGGCCCCAGCATTTT	CASSSKGQGPQHF
TRBJ2-1	TRBV11-3	TRBD2	once	TGTGCCAGCAGCTTAGGGGCAGCGGGAGGGGTCAGCAATGAGCAGTTCTTC	CASSLGAAGGVSNEQFF
TRBJ2-3	TRBV7-6	NA	few	TGTGCCAGCAGCTTAGCGGAGGGAGATACGCAGTATTTT	CASSLAEGDTQYF
TRBJ2-7	TRBV7-2	NA	NA	TGTGCCAGCAGCTCATTCTCCTACGAGCAGTACTTC	CASSSFSYEQYF
TRBJ1-1	TRBV7-2	NA	few	TGTGCCAGCAGCCTGCGGACAGCTAACACTGAAGCTTTCTTT	CASSLRTANTEAFF
TRBJ1-1	TRBV27	NA	NA	TGTGCCAGCAGTTTCATCCCGGTAGGGAAAGGCACTGAAGCTTTCTTT	CASSFIPVGKGTEAFF
TRBJ2-3	TRBV24-1	TRBD2	NA	TGTGCCACCAGTGAATGGGCTAGCGGGGGGGCAAATACGCAGTATTTT	CATSEWASGGANTQYF
TRBJ2-6	TRBV7-2	NA	NA	TGTGCAGAAGCGGGCTCTGGGGCCAACGTCCTGACTTTC	CAEAGSGANVLTF
TRBJ1-1	TRBV21-1	NA	NA	TGTGCCAGCAGCAAAGTGGCCCGGGTTGGGGACACTGAAGCTTTCTTT	CASSKVARVGDTEAFF
TRBJ2-1	TRBV20-1	TRBD2	few	TGCAGTGCTAGAGATCTAGCGGCCGGGGGGCAGTTCTTC	CSARDLAAGGQFF
TRBJ2-7	TRBV20-1	NA	NA	TGCAGTGCTAGAGATAAGGGGGGCCCCTACGAGCAGTACTTC	CSARDKGGPYEQYF
TRBJ1-5	TRBV6-1	NA	NA	TGTGCCAGCAGTGAATCGGGGATCAGCAATCAGCCCCAGCATTTT	CASSESGISNQPQHF
TRBJ1-1	TRBV20-1	NA	NA	TGCAGTGCTAGAGACTTGGGAGGGGGGGGGATCGCGAACACTGAAGCTTTCTTT	CSARDLGGGGIANTEAFF
TRBJ1-3	TRBV7-6	NA	few	TGTGCCAGCAGCGTGAGTCAGGGAATTCGGGGAAACACCATATATTTT	CASSVSQGIRGNTIYF
TRBJ2-3	TRBV20-1	TRBD2	NA	TGCAGTGCTAGAGACGTCCCGGGACTAGACTACACAGATACGCAGTATTTT	CSARDVPGLDYTDTQYF